This TCR beta chain was sequenced during a study of blood T cells in healthy people across ages (dated by TCRdb to between 2014 and 2016). At the level of the whole study: In model experiments, template switching captured roughly one uniquely barcoded TCR beta cDNA molecule for every two T cells. The donors were divided into four age groups: young (average around 16 years), middle-aged (about 40), aged (about 61) and long-lived (82). To avoid experimental bias, donors of different ages were randomly spread across the sequencing lanes. Two additional independent replicas of 1 million unique cDNA reads from the same blood draw were analyzed for two donors (one aged 18 to 30 and one aged 80 or older). To track age-related changes in TCR beta repertoire diversity, the study relied on deep sequencing normalized with unique cDNA molecular identifiers.

What the study reported, not specific to this receptor: Because the CMV infection status of the donors was unknown, age-related changes in expanded clonotypes may potentially have been confounded. Observed TCR beta diversity correlated strongly with the percentage of naive T cells measured by flow cytometry. Since profiling was done on bulk unsorted PBMCs, naive and antigen-experienced compartments could not be conclusively compared. Estimates of total diversity based on one million sequenced T cells were considered lower bounds and underestimates. Observed TCR beta diversity per million T cells fell roughly linearly with age, and a significant reduction was already apparent by age around 40. The long-lived group showed more naive CD4+ T cells, fewer expanded clones and increased TCR diversity than the aged group, suggesting age selection.

Libraries were constructed by 5' RACE. The reads were generated on an Illumina HiSeq 2500. A second PCR of roughly 6 to 11 cycles was performed with a sample-barcoded 5' primer and a J-beta primer mix. A unique molecular identifier was introduced onto each TCR beta cDNA molecule by a template-switch 5' adaptor carrying 12 random nucleotides. Each sample yielded at least 3 million CDR3-containing paired-end reads. The Mint cDNA synthesis kit, primed by a TRBC-specific oligonucleotide, was used to synthesize first-strand cDNA from all RNA. All cDNA was treated with uracil-DNA glycosylase and then went through a first 18-cycle PCR with the universal primers M1SS and BC2_uni_R. The source study handled its data this way. Normalization of each sample was performed by random selection of 1 million high-quality reads, each carrying a distinct molecular identifier. Instead of being binned into consensus sequences, reads with shared molecular identifiers were discarded. MiTCR, with a Q25 quality threshold and the strictest error-elimination algorithm, was used for CDR3 identification, clonotype clustering and error correction. A nonparametric unseen species model with Euler transformation was used to estimate a lower bound on total TCR beta diversity. In TCRdb, the public reads were trimmed at Q25 with fastp and aligned with MiXCR, with productive beta chains retained. Each CDR3 protein gets just one entry, which takes the most common genes and DNA from the rows behind it. These V and J calls derive from TCRdb rather than the authors' analysis. The sample table lists 650,000 to 700,000 distinct CDR3 sequences, 40% to 65% of them with a count of one. The top ten hold 13% of the sample.

CDR1 and CDR2 are read off the germline V gene as SGHTA and FQGNSA. The CDR3 covers 16 residues, taking in both the cysteine and the phenylalanine. CDR3 DNA is the only sequence kept; it has 48 bases, read in frame from the first base. The donors were a few dozen Caucasian individuals from Russia, aged roughly 6 to 100 years, who were systemically healthy. About 9.1 milliliters of peripheral blood were collected from each donor into EDTA-treated Vacutainer tubes. PBMCs were isolated by Ficoll-Paque density-gradient centrifugation, with at least 7 million obtained per sample. Trizol reagent was used to extract total RNA from the PBMCs, yielding at least 6 micrograms per sample. For every donor, flow cytometry on a PBMC aliquot measured the percentage of naive CD45RAhigh/CD27high T cells. For this clonotype: The clone's antigen remains unknown. No base quality information exists; no much larger clone differs at one position.

This receptor was identified in a woman of 80 years or more in good health. Sample: blood. The rearrangement combines TRBV7-2 with TRBJ2-1; 9 of the junction bases match TRBD1. The DNA end favors TRBJ2-7, so the J call may be wrong. DNA sequence: TGTGCCAGCAGCCCCACAGGGGGCCGCTCCTACAATGAGCAGTACTTC. Translated, it gives CASSPTGGRSYNEQYF.